This TCR beta chain was sequenced for a study of T cell repertoires in cytomegalovirus infection. Background on the study: In the study, CMV epitopes included recently identified HLA-C-restricted and well-studied HLA-B-restricted ones. Indications of both CMV infection and matching HLA type were provided by public TCR beta signatures. General observations from the study: Individuals carrying CMV plus the relevant HLA were identified by cumulative frequency of public TCR beta families. HLA-C-restricted CMV-specific TCR beta clonotypes were dominant in the ex vivo response.

TCRdb reprocessed the reads via MiXCR and lists one record per CDR3 protein. Here the sample spans about half a million distinct CDR3 sequences, around 35% being singletons. Germline CDR1 SEHNR, CDR2 FQNEAQ (reference sequence). Trimming took 5 bases from V and 6 from J; bases not matched to a gene: 10. The CDR3 contains 17 residues. By sample share, this clonotype is medium-sized. The antigen remains unidentified. The sequenced sample was cultured PBMCs, obtained from culture after CMV antigen stimulation. The chain has TRBV7-9 and TRBJ2-1; TRBD2 agrees at 13 bases. The clonotype originates from a human donor in good health (CMV status not recorded). Some clones in this sample may be carry-over from other donors' samples. CDR3 region: CASSRTSGSRRGNEQFF. In nucleotides, the CDR3 is TGTGCCAGCAGCCGGACTAGCGGGAGCAGGAGAGGCAATGAGCAGTTCTTC.